This is a list of T cell receptor beta chains from one sample in a study of OX40 agonist ivuxolimab in advanced cancers. The data were produced by immunoSEQ multiplex PCR, yet TCRdb's version contains in-frame clones alone and is incomplete. This sample has 45,000 to 55,000 clones, with 94% found just once. This specimen was CD4+ or CD8+ T cells sorted from blood, taken in a trial of the OX40 agonist ivuxolimab. The receptors derive from an adult with an advanced solid tumor such as melanoma, head and neck, liver or kidney cancer. CDR3s include the opening cysteine and the closing phenylalanine or tryptophan. The D gene is left open where the match is weak.

j_call	v_call	d_call	cdr3_aa
TRBJ2-1	TRBV7-9	NA	CASRPPGPQDVNEQFF
TRBJ2-7	TRBV7-9	NA	CASSLGDYEQYF
TRBJ2-2	TRBV6-5	NA	CASSSASVAGELFF
TRBJ2-5	TRBV5-1	TRBD1	CASSLDAPGTGGAETQYF
TRBJ1-3	TRBV9	NA	CASSVGNQDSGNTIYF
TRBJ2-7	TRBV6-5	NA	CASSYSLEYEQYF
TRBJ2-7	TRBV28	NA	CASQLGPVSYEQYF
TRBJ2-5	TRBV5-4	NA	CASSLGSTEEKETQYF
TRBJ2-1	TRBV15	NA	CATSRLAEQFF
TRBJ2-2	TRBV12-5	NA	CASGLSGHKAPTNTGELFF
TRBJ2-7	TRBV7-2	NA	CASSLAGLSQGYEQYF
TRBJ2-7	TRBV5-6	TRBD2	CASSFLAASYEQYF
TRBJ2-2	TRBV7-9	NA	CASSLVAVSTNTGELFF
TRBJ2-1	TRBV30	TRBD2	CAWSLRLAGSYNEQFF
TRBJ2-7	TRBV11-2	NA	CASSHGPNYEQYF
TRBJ2-1	TRBV19	NA	CASSSVSSYNEQFF
TRBJ2-2	TRBV29-1	NA	CSVEHSSGELFF
TRBJ2-5	TRBV19	TRBD2	CASKAAGGPGETQYF
TRBJ2-5	TRBV2	TRBD2	CASSSSGAYQETQYF